This T cell receptor (beta chain) was sequenced in a study of blood T cell repertoires in COVID-19. At the level of the study: Some COVID-19 samples were acute and others convalescent; all came from the United States, Italy and Spain. Sources were T cells, B-cell-depleted T cells, or PBMCs; the material itself was cDNA or gDNA.

Original methodology: Reference gene primers were amplified, and this amplification served to estimate nucleated cell counts. Method: immunoSEQ multiplex PCR; TCRdb's copy keeps in-frame clones and lacks some. Clone size and V and J calls were adopted from that table, with D and trimming inferred from the DNA. Among some 70,000 clones listed, roughly 86% were seen once. V was shortened by 0 bases and J by 10 bases, with 9 bases between the two germline ends. Germline V lookup: CDR1 KGHSH, CDR2 LQKENI. CDR3 length: 12 residues. Sequenced sample: peripheral blood. The TCR originated in a woman in her seventies with acute or convalescent COVID-19. The chain joins TRBV18 to TRBJ1-1; D is uncertain. The CDR3 DNA reads TGTGCCAGCTCACCACCGGGAGGGCCAGCTTTCTTT. It yields the protein CASSPPGGPAFF. Together with reference TRBV18 and TRBJ1-1, the CDR3 gives the full variable domain: NAGVMQNPRHLVRRRGQEARLRCSPMKGHSHVYWYRQLPEEGLKFMVYLQKENIIDESGMPKERFSAEFPKEGPSILRIQQVVRGDSAAYFCASSPPGGPAFFGQGTRLTVV.